Below, 23 T cell receptor beta chains from the same sample are listed, as sequenced in a study of post-analysis software for immune sequencing data. Overall study results and limits: Patients showed TRBV5-6, TRBV5-1 and TRBV20-1 among four to six TRBV segments more frequent than in controls.

Unique molecular identifiers were carried by the TCR beta cDNA libraries. Via MiXCR, TCRdb re-called the PCR reads, giving one row per CDR3 protein. There are 650,000 to 900,000 distinct CDR3 sequences in the sample; 46% occur only once, and 4.9% lies in the top ten. No antigen has been identified for these receptors. Source material: blood. These TCRs come from a girl aged 10 to 17 with multiple sclerosis.

This clonotype was counted between two and nine times. The chain combines TRBV5-5 with TRBJ2-5; 8 nucleotides line up with TRBD2. CDR1 and CDR2 (germline): SGHKS, YYEKEE (reference sequence). J lost 1 base, V lost 0 bases, and 8 bases had no gene match. This CDR3 has 17 residues. CDR3 protein: CASSLAPSGRFQETQYF. CDR3 nucleotides: TGTGCCAGCAGCTTGGCCCCCAGCGGGAGATTCCAAGAGACCCAGTACTTC.

This clonotype was counted at least ten times. The chain has TRBV11-2 and TRBJ2-6; 9 bases are a match to TRBD1. V was clipped by 5 bases and J by 4 bases; unmatched bases: 21. This CDR3 is built from 21 residues. The germline V gene encodes CDR1 SGHAT and CDR2 FQNNGV. This chain's CDR3 is CASSTKRLGTGTYLGANVLTF. Written as DNA, the CDR3 is TGTGCCAGCAGCACCAAACGCTTAGGGACAGGGACATACTTGGGGGCCAACGTCCTGACTTTC.

Only one count was recorded for this clonotype. The chain is built from TRBV20-1 and TRBJ1-5; 9 bases are a match to TRBD1. Germline V gene data show CDR1 as DFQATT and CDR2 as SNEGSKA (reference sequence). This CDR3 is built from 13 residues. The V gene end was trimmed by 5 bases and the J gene end by 7 bases; junction bases not matched to a gene: 6. The CDR3 sequence is CSAEQGAGQPQHF. Written as DNA, the CDR3 is TGCAGTGCTGAACAGGGGGCAGGACAGCCCCAGCATTTT.

This chain connects TRBV18 to TRBJ2-1; 10 bases map to TRBD2. Trimming removed 0 bases from V and 8 bases from J; junction bases left unmatched: 7. Germline V gene sequence: CDR1 KGHSH, CDR2 LQKENI. This CDR3 comprises 16 residues. The CDR3 is CASSPPVAGGVDEQFF. In DNA, the CDR3 is TGTGCCAGCTCACCACCGGTAGCGGGAGGAGTCGATGAGCAGTTCTTC.

In its sample, this clonotype was seen a few times. This rearrangement joins TRBV6-2 or TRBV6-3 to TRBJ1-5; the D gene is possibly TRBD1 (6 bases). Germline values: CDR1 MNHEY, CDR2 SVGEGT. CDR3 length: 15 amino acids. Deletions cut 2 bases from V and 2 bases from J, with 10 bases between. The CDR3: CASSYGGVGNQPQHF. As DNA, the CDR3 is TGTGCCAGCAGTTACGGGGGCGTGGGCAATCAGCCCCAGCATTTT.

There are a few counts of this clonotype. The chain couples TRBV2 to TRBJ2-7; D perhaps matches TRBD1 (5 bases). Germline V gene sequence: CDR1 SNHLY, CDR2 FYNNEI. V was cut by 4 bases and J by 5 bases, with 12 bases left in between. CDR3 length equals 13 residues. The CDR3 nucleotides read TGTGCCAGCAGTGGGGGCGGCTTGCACGAGCAGTACTTC. Its translation is CASSGGGLHEQYF.

The rearrangement joins TRBV6-5 to TRBJ2-2; the D gene is possibly TRBD2 (6 bases). The germline V and J ends were trimmed by 0 bases and 11 bases, with 7 bases remaining between them. The CDR3 contains 12 residues. Germline values: CDR1 MNHEY, CDR2 SVGAGI. CDR3 sequence (DNA): TGTGCCAGCAGTTACTCGGGGGGAGAGCTGTTTTTT. Its translation: CASSYSGGELFF.

The rearrangement links TRBV5-1 to TRBJ2-1; no firm D call. The CDR3 has 15 residues. Germline-derived CDR1 and CDR2 are SGHRS and YFSETQ. The V end lost 7 bases, the J end lost 6 bases, and 20 bases lay between the germline ends. The CDR3, as DNA: TGCGCCAGCTGCCCTCCGGCCGGCGAGAGCAATGAGCAGTTCTTC. It specifies CASCPPAGESNEQFF.

This clonotype was seen a few times. The rearrangement links TRBV5-6 to TRBJ2-7, with a weak D call TRBD1 (6 bases). The CDR3 has 14 amino acids. V was trimmed by 3 bases and J by 0 bases, leaving 10 bases between them. CDR1 is SGHDT and CDR2 is YYEEEE in the germline V gene. CDR3 in DNA: TGTGCCAGCAGCTCAACAGGGTTCTCCTACGAGCAGTACTTC. It codes for CASSSTGFSYEQYF.

This chain uses TRBV29-1 with TRBJ2-7; TRBD2 matches 12 bases. Per germline, CDR1 SQVTM and CDR2 ANQGSEA. This CDR3 is built from 14 residues. V lost 3 bases to trimming and J lost 6 bases; unmatched junction nucleotides: 6. CDR3 region: CSVDGLAGGREQYF. The CDR3 nucleotides read TGCAGCGTTGATGGCCTAGCGGGAGGGCGCGAGCAGTACTTC.

The chain has TRBV7-6 and TRBJ2-6; a weak D match, TRBD2 (6 bases). Trimming left V 5 bases short and J 0 bases short, with 17 bases between. This CDR3 comprises 18 residues. CDR1 is SGHVS, CDR2 FNYEAQ, per germline. This CDR3 reads CASSRPLSGSSGANVLTF. The DNA for the CDR3 is TGTGCCAGCAGCAGACCTCTTAGCGGAAGCTCTGGGGCCAACGTCCTGACTTTC.

DNA for the CDR3: TGTGCCAGCAGCGCGGTTAACTACGAGCAGTACTTC. Its protein is CASSAVNYEQYF. The rearrangement uses TRBV7-9 and TRBJ2-7; D ambiguous. V was shortened by 5 bases and J by 3 bases, with 8 bases between the two germline ends. CDR1 and CDR2 (germline): SEHNR, FQNEAQ (reference sequence). The CDR3 is 12 residues long.

This chain connects TRBV4-2 to TRBJ2-3, with D maybe TRBD2 (5 bases). The length of the CDR3 is 15 residues. From germline, CDR1 is LGHNA and CDR2 YNFKEQ. V shed 4 bases and J shed 5 bases, with 16 bases lying between them. CDR3 DNA sequence: TGTGCCAGCAGCCCCCGAGGGCTAGCAGAAGATACGCAGTATTTT. Amino acid sequence: CASSPRGLAEDTQYF.

This clonotype was counted a single time. The chain employs TRBV7-2 and TRBJ2-1, with 10 bases that match TRBD2. The germline V gene has CDR1 SGHTA and CDR2 FQGNSA. V gave up 5 bases and J gave up 15 bases; unmatched junction bases: 7. This CDR3 is 12 amino acids long. The CDR3 bases are TGTGCCAGCAGCACACTAGCGGGACGAGGGTTCTTC. Amino acids: CASSTLAGRGFF.

The count of this clonotype is one. V usage is TRBV10-3 and J usage is TRBJ2-3; either TRBD1 or TRBD2 may supply D (6 bases each). Per germline, CDR1 ENHRY and CDR2 SYGVKD. With 11 bases removed from V and 5 bases from J, the gap between germline ends came to 20 bases. The CDR3 covers 14 residues. CDR3: CAARAGRGGDTQYF. CDR3 DNA: TGTGCCGCCAGGGCCGGGAGAGGGGGAGATACGCAGTATTTT.

This chain links TRBV12-3 or TRBV12-4 with TRBJ2-3; TRBD2 aligns across 7 bases. Trimming at V came to 0 bases and at J to 1 base, leaving 4 bases not matched to a gene. The CDR3 sequence is 16 residues long. The CDR3, as DNA: TGTGCCAGCAGTTTAGCCGAGGGAGGGGGCACAGATACGCAGTATTTT. Protein product: CASSLAEGGGTDTQYF.

This chain joins TRBV12-3 or TRBV12-4 and TRBJ2-3, with D perhaps TRBD1 (6 bases). Deletions cut 6 bases from V and 7 bases from J, with 11 bases between. The CDR3 is 12 residues long. CDR3 DNA: TGTGCCAGCAGGCCCCGGGACAATACGCAGTATTTT. Protein: CASRPRDNTQYF.

There are many counts of this clonotype. V usage is TRBV5-6 and J usage is TRBJ2-1; D gene unclear. The ends were cut back, 4 bases at V and 2 bases at J, with 10 bases in the middle. The CDR3 extends over 14 amino acids. The germline CDR1 and CDR2 sequences are SGHDT and YYEEEE. CDR3 coding DNA: TGTGCCAGCAGCCCCTTGGGCGCCTACAATGAGCAGTTCTTC. It specifies CASSPLGAYNEQFF. Combining the CDR3 with reference TRBV5-6 and TRBJ2-1 gives the whole variable domain DAGVTQSPTHLIKTRGQQVTLRCSPKSGHDTVSWYQQALGQGPQFIFQYYEEEERQRGNFPDRFSGHQFPNYSSELNVNALLLGDSALYLCASSPLGAYNEQFFGPGTRLTVL.

This chain connects TRBV9 to TRBJ2-7; D may be TRBD1 (5 bases). This CDR3 is built from 15 residues. Germline V gene sequence: CDR1 SGDLS, CDR2 YYNGEE. The V and J ends lost 3 bases and 7 bases respectively, with 20 bases between them. CDR3 DNA sequence: TGTGCCAGCAGCGCGGAGAGCAGGGTGGTCAATGAGCAGTACTTC. This translates into CASSAESRVVNEQYF.

This chain joins TRBV19 and TRBJ2-5; perhaps D is TRBD1 or TRBD2 (5 bases each). Matching the DNA end better, TRBJ2-7 makes the J call doubtful. The germline gives CDR1 LNHDA, CDR2 SQIVND (reference sequence). This CDR3 has 14 amino acids. The CDR3 coding sequence is TGTGCCAGTAGTACGGGATTTGGACACTACGAGCAGTACTTC. This codes for CASSTGFGHYEQYF.

A few counts support this clonotype. The rearrangement joins TRBV20-1 to TRBJ2-7, with D tentatively TRBD2 (5 bases). Deletions cut 6 bases from V and 3 bases from J, with 15 bases between. The CDR3 totals 13 residues. The germline V gene encodes CDR1 DFQATT and CDR2 SNEGSKA (reference sequence). The CDR3 DNA follows: TGCAGTGCCCGGAACGGGGAAAACTACGAGCAGTACTTC. Translated: CSARNGENYEQYF.

This clonotype showed up just a few times. The J gene is TRBJ1-2, the V gene TRBV13; maybe TRBD1 (5 bases). The CDR3 totals 14 residues. The V end was cut by 5 bases, the J end by 4 bases, with 14 bases between. The germline CDR1 and CDR2 sequences are PRHDT and FYEKMQ (reference sequence). The CDR3 DNA is TGTGCCAGCAGCCCGGGGGAGGGTTTCTATGGCTACACCTTC. Residues: CASSPGEGFYGYTF.

This rearrangement joins TRBV6-6 to TRBJ1-5; TRBD1 might be the D (6 bases). The V gene lost 2 bases and the J gene lost 5 bases, with 13 bases spanning the gap. CDR3 length: 15 amino acids. The V gene's germline CDR1 is MNHNY and CDR2 SVGAGI (reference sequence). This CDR3 is CASSYATKGDQPQHF. For the CDR3, the DNA is TGTGCCAGCAGTTACGCGACAAAGGGGGATCAGCCCCAGCATTTT.